Listed below are T cell receptor beta chains from one sample, sequenced in a study of shared clonotypes between healthy human individuals. TCRdb's copy holds only in-frame clones and misses some; the assay was immunoSEQ multiplex PCR. The sample lists under 850,000 clones, 85% to 95% seen once, with less than 25% in the top ten. The material sequenced was naive CD8+ T cells sorted from blood. These receptors all stem from a man aged 25 to 45 in good health. The CDR3 runs from the conserved cysteine through the conserved F or W. The D gene is left open where the match is weak. Expanded clones get a size class; other rows say once, few or many, or leave the size out.

cdr3_aa cdr3_nt clone_size v_call d_call j_call
CASSPDRGSEKLFF TGTGCCAGCAGCCCGGACAGGGGGTCTGAAAAACTGTTTTTT - TRBV7-8 TRBD1 TRBJ1-4
CAWTSQGGWETQYF TGTGCCTGGACCTCACAGGGAGGGTGGGAGACCCAGTACTTC - TRBV30 - TRBJ2-5
CASSLVGAGRSIRYEQYF TGTGCCAGCAGTTTAGTCGGAGCAGGGAGATCGATTCGGTACGAGCAGTACTTC - TRBV27 - TRBJ2-7
CASSQEHEGVPYTDTQYF TGCGCCAGCAGCCAGGAACACGAAGGGGTGCCCTACACAGATACGCAGTATTTT - TRBV4-1 - TRBJ2-3
CASSQDGGTSGIVMEDEQFF TGCGCCAGCAGCCAAGATGGGGGAACTAGCGGGATTGTGATGGAGGATGAGCAGTTCTTC - TRBV4-1 TRBD2 TRBJ2-1
CASSLISLRDRASYGYTF TGTGCCAGCAGCTTGATCTCGCTCCGAGACAGGGCAAGCTATGGCTACACCTTC - TRBV5-4 TRBD1 TRBJ1-2
CASSLATGYGGELFF TGTGCCAGCAGCTTAGCAACAGGGTACGGCGGGGAGCTGTTTTTT once TRBV7-9 - TRBJ2-2
CASSLSWREGQPQHF TGTGCCAGCAGCTTGAGTTGGCGGGAAGGACAGCCCCAGCATTTT - TRBV5-5 - TRBJ1-5
CASSSRDRALNTGELFF TGTGCCAGCAGCTCCCGGGACCGAGCGTTGAACACCGGGGAGCTGTTTTTT once TRBV7-9 - TRBJ2-2
CASSEADTFSTDTQYF TGTGCCAGCAGTGAAGCGGACACGTTTAGCACAGATACGCAGTATTTT - TRBV2 - TRBJ2-3
CASSLAAGPQNYGYTF TGTGCCAGCAGCTTGGCCGCAGGCCCTCAGAACTATGGCTACACCTTC - TRBV5-6 - TRBJ1-2
CASSLAGGDGKYEQYF TGTGCCAGCAGCTTAGCGGGAGGGGATGGGAAGTACGAGCAGTACTTC once TRBV7-9 TRBD2 TRBJ2-7
CASSLFASGPSYNEQFF TGTGCCAGCAGTTTATTCGCTAGCGGACCTTCCTACAATGAGCAGTTCTTC - TRBV27 TRBD2 TRBJ2-1
CASSFTPRQGNTEAFF TGTGCCAGCAGTTTCACGCCTAGACAGGGGAACACTGAAGCTTTCTTT - TRBV6-5 TRBD1 TRBJ1-1
CASSLVGGEQFF TGTGCCAGCAGCTTAGTAGGCGGTGAGCAGTTCTTC - TRBV13 - TRBJ2-1
CAWSGDNYEQYF TGTGCCTGGAGTGGAGATAATTACGAGCAGTACTTC - TRBV30 - TRBJ2-7
CASSGGYPNEQFF TGTGCCAGCAGCGGTGGCTATCCAAATGAGCAGTTCTTC - TRBV9 - TRBJ2-1
CASSRGIGELFF TGTGCCAGCAGCAGGGGTATCGGGGAGCTGTTTTTT - TRBV7-9 - TRBJ2-2
CASSSPSAGESYNEQFF TGTGCCAGCAGTTCTCCCTCCGCGGGGGAATCCTACAATGAGCAGTTCTTC - TRBV28 TRBD2 TRBJ2-1
CAIGEGSTIQYEQYF TGTGCCATCGGCGAGGGGTCAACGATACAGTACGAGCAGTACTTC - TRBV10-3 - TRBJ2-7